The next 28 T cell receptor beta chains were all read from a single sample in a study of cytomegalovirus exposure and HLA in healthy donors (dated by TCRdb to about 2017). Library preparation employed the immunoSEQ multiplex PCR assay. The multiplex PCR relied on a mix of 60 forward primers for TCR Vbeta segments and 13 reverse primers for TCR Jbeta segments. TCRdb took over this immuneACCESS table, retaining in-frame rearrangements with V and J assigned. Such tables are incomplete; in checked studies, under half of the missing clones stem from an unresolved V gene, and the remainder is unexplained. This sample is represented by about 150,000 clones; 80% to 90% of them were singletons. In total, the top ten clones hold approximately 2% of the sample. Sequencing was done on a sample of PBMCs. The receptors derive from a woman aged 18-30 years in good health and CMV-seronegative.

V usage is TRBV6-1 and J usage is TRBJ2-3; TRBD1 is a possible D gene (5 bases). Trimming stripped 4 bases from V and 1 base from J, with 6 bases between. The CDR3 sequence is 13 residues long. CDR1 and CDR2 from the germline V gene are MNHNS and SASEGT. The chain's CDR3 is CASSATGTDTQYF. The CDR3 region has the DNA TGTGCCAGCAGTGCGACAGGCACAGATACGCAGTATTTT.

This rearrangement joins TRBV27 to TRBJ2-3; TRBD2 matches at 8 bases. Germline V lookup: CDR1 MNHEY, CDR2 SMNVEV (reference sequence). V was pared by 11 bases and J by 4 bases, with 11 bases of the junction left unmatched. The CDR3 runs to 14 residues. DNA for the CDR3: TGTGCCGCAGCGGTGGGGCGGGGGGCAGATACGCAGTATTTT. As protein: CAAAVGRGADTQYF.

V usage is TRBV5-1 and J usage is TRBJ1-3, with TRBD1 identical over 7 bases. J gave up 2 bases and V 2 bases, and 7 bases lay outside the gene matches. Germline loops: CDR1 SGHRS, CDR2 YFSETQ. The CDR3 contains 16 residues. CDR3 residues: CASSLSRDRAGNTIYF. The CDR3 DNA sequence: TGCGCCAGCAGCTTATCCCGGGACAGAGCTGGAAACACCATATATTTT.

Concerning this clone itself: The same CDR3 also results from other DNA sequences found in this sample. This chain connects TRBV7-8 to TRBJ1-5; no clear D gene. CDR1 is SGHVS and CDR2 is FQNEAQ in the germline V gene. Trimming shortened V by 0 bases and J by 3 bases, and 9 bases separated the two germline ends. The CDR3 runs 15 residues. CDR3 in DNA: TGTGCCAGCAGCTTAGCGCGGATCCCCAATCAGCCCCAGCATTTT. It is translated as CASSLARIPNQPQHF.

The chain employs TRBV29-1 and TRBJ2-2, with a weak D call TRBD1 (5 bases). This CDR3 is 15 amino acids long. Germline assignment: CDR1 SQVTM and CDR2 ANQGSEA. The V end was cut by 4 bases, the J end by 0 bases, with 12 bases between. The DNA for the CDR3 is TGCAGCGTTGTTTGGGGCAGCACGAACACCGGGGAGCTGTTTTTT. Translating it yields CSVVWGSTNTGELFF.

V usage is TRBV6-6 and J usage is TRBJ1-1, with a tentative D call TRBD1 (5 bases). The CDR3 length is 16 residues. The V gene lost 5 bases and the J gene lost 1 base, with 17 bases spanning the gap. The V gene's germline CDR1 is MNHNY and CDR2 SVGAGI (reference sequence). CDR3 loop: CASSPPRPDRNTEAFF. DNA for the CDR3: TGTGCCAGCAGTCCACCAAGACCCGACAGGAACACTGAAGCTTTCTTT.

The gene calls are TRBV6-6 and TRBJ1-2, with 8 bases lining up with TRBD1. V trimming: 7 bases; J trimming: 7 bases; junction bases outside the gene matches: 11. From germline, CDR1 is MNHNY and CDR2 SVGAGI (reference sequence). The length of the CDR3 is 14 residues. CDR3: CASIPSDREGGYTF. Here the CDR3 DNA reads TGTGCCAGCATTCCCTCGGACAGGGAGGGTGGCTACACCTTC.

The rearrangement uses TRBV9 and TRBJ2-7; 8 bases fit TRBD2. CDR3 length equals 16 residues. The V gene's germline CDR1 is SGDLS and CDR2 YYNGEE. V shed 0 bases, J shed 2 bases, and the junction held 7 bases outside the gene matches. In nucleotides, the CDR3 is TGTGCCAGCAGCGTAGGAATCGCGGGGGGCCCCTACGAGCAGTACTTC. Translating it yields CASSVGIAGGPYEQYF.

This chain uses TRBV2 with TRBJ2-3, with 11 bases identical to TRBD2. With 4 bases clipped from V and 0 bases from J, the junction kept 9 bases outside the gene matches. CDR1 SNHLY and CDR2 FYNNEI come from the germline V gene. This CDR3 contains 18 residues. The CDR3 reads CASSGVAGGRTSTDTQYF. The CDR3 DNA sequence: TGTGCCAGCAGTGGGGTAGCGGGGGGGCGAACTAGCACAGATACGCAGTATTTT.

The chain joins TRBV9 to TRBJ2-1; 9 positions match TRBD2. The CDR3 is made up of 14 amino acids. The ends lost 7 bases at V and 2 bases at J; junction bases unmatched: 4. The germline V gene encodes CDR1 SGDLS and CDR2 YYNGEE. DNA of the CDR3: TGTGCCAGCGGTAGCGGGAGTACCTACAATGAGCAGTTCTTC. Translating it yields CASGSGSTYNEQFF. Filled out from reference TRBV9 and TRBJ2-1, the complete variable domain reads DSGVTQTPKHLITATGQRVTLRCSPRSGDLSVYWYQQSLDQGLQFLIQYYNGEERAKGNILERFSAQQFPDLHSELNLSSLELGDSALYFCASGSGSTYNEQFFGPGTRLTVL.

The chain joins TRBV4-1 to TRBJ2-5, with 7 nucleotides matching TRBD2. Trimming cost V 5 bases and J 9 bases; bases outside gene matches: 15. This CDR3 is 15 amino acids long. The V gene's germline CDR1 is MGHRA and CDR2 YSYEKL. CDR3 sequence: CASSKKKRDWGAQYF. DNA for the CDR3: TGCGCCAGCAGCAAAAAGAAGCGGGACTGGGGGGCCCAGTACTTC.

The genes are TRBV2 and TRBJ2-1; D is uncertain. Germline V gene data show CDR1 as SNHLY and CDR2 as FYNNEI. V was pared by 3 bases and J by 3 bases, with 18 bases between. The CDR3 is made up of 17 amino acids. In DNA form, the CDR3 reads TGTGCCAGCAGTGATATAAGCTTCGAGCACTACTACAATGAGCAGTTCTTC. It encodes CASSDISFEHYYNEQFF.

The V gene is TRBV5-1, the J gene TRBJ2-3; TRBD1 matches at 7 bases. With 3 bases clipped from V and 6 bases from J, the junction kept 7 bases outside the gene matches. CDR3 length: 14 amino acids. CDR1 SGHRS and CDR2 YFSETQ come from the germline V gene. In DNA form, the CDR3 reads TGCGCCAGCAGCTCTGACAGGGCTTCGGATACGCAGTATTTT. Its translation: CASSSDRASDTQYF.

The chain couples TRBV18 to TRBJ2-7; 10 bases are a match to TRBD1. Unmatched junction bases numbered 7, after V lost 3 bases and J lost 5 bases. This CDR3 comprises 15 residues. Germline V gene sequence: CDR1 KGHSH, CDR2 LQKENI. The CDR3 region is CASSPPGDRGHEQYF. The CDR3 DNA sequence: TGTGCCAGCTCACCCCCAGGGGACAGGGGCCACGAGCAGTACTTC. The full variable domain, its missing parts supplied by reference TRBV18 and TRBJ2-7, is NAGVMQNPRHLVRRRGQEARLRCSPMKGHSHVYWYRQLPEEGLKFMVYLQKENIIDESGMPKERFSAEFPKEGPSILRIQQVVRGDSAAYFCASSPPGDRGHEQYFGPGTRLTVT.

The gene calls are TRBV19 and TRBJ1-5, with TRBD1 identical over 8 bases. The CDR3 totals 15 residues. The germline V gene encodes CDR1 LNHDA and CDR2 SQIVND (reference sequence). The V gene end was trimmed by 4 bases and the J gene end by 2 bases; junction bases not matched to a gene: 4. The CDR3 region has the DNA TGTGCCAGTAGTAAAGGACAGGGTGGCAATCAGCCCCAGCATTTT. Its protein is CASSKGQGGNQPQHF.

The chain combines TRBV18 with TRBJ2-2; D may be TRBD1 (7 bases). The CDR3 runs to 16 residues. Germline-derived CDR1 and CDR2 are KGHSH and LQKENI. Between the trimmed V and J ends, which lost 0 bases and 4 bases, there was a span of 12 bases. CDR3 region: CASSPPEQGGTGELFF. The CDR3 nucleotides read TGTGCCAGCTCACCACCAGAGCAGGGGGGCACCGGGGAGCTGTTTTTT.

The V gene is TRBV18, the J gene TRBJ1-2; TRBD1 might be the D (6 bases). The CDR3 runs to 14 residues. The ends were cut back, 6 bases at V and 3 bases at J, with 14 bases in the middle. Germline V gene lookup returns CDR1 KGHSH and CDR2 LQKENI. Written as DNA, the CDR3 is TGTGCCAGCTCGCCCTCGGGGGGCGACTATGGCTACACCTTC. This gives the protein CASSPSGGDYGYTF.

The rearrangement uses TRBV7-9 and TRBJ1-5, with D possibly being TRBD1 (5 bases). V lost 1 base to trimming and J lost 4 bases, with 8 bases between them. Germline-derived CDR1 and CDR2 are SEHNR and FQNEAQ (reference sequence). This CDR3 is built from 14 residues. CDR3 bases: TGTGCCAGCAGCTTAGTGGGGGGAAATCAGCCCCAGCATTTT. Translation: CASSLVGGNQPQHF.

This chain links TRBV11-3 with TRBJ2-3, with TRBD2 identical over 8 bases. Trimming cost V 5 bases and J 4 bases; bases outside gene matches: 2. The CDR3 is 13 residues long. Germline V gene lookup returns CDR1 SGHNT and CDR2 YENEEA. The CDR3 sequence: CASSPRGADTQYF. As DNA, the CDR3 is TGTGCCAGCAGCCCGCGGGGGGCAGATACGCAGTATTTT.

J is TRBJ1-1 and V is TRBV30, with D tentatively TRBD1 (6 bases). There are 11 residues in the CDR3. CDR1 and CDR2 (germline): GTSNPN, SVGIG (reference sequence). With 4 bases removed from V and 4 bases from J, the gap between germline ends came to 7 bases. The CDR3 DNA reads TGTGCCTGGACAGGGGCCACTGAAGCTTTCTTT. Its protein product is CAWTGATEAFF.

The V and J genes are TRBV29-1 and TRBJ2-4; TRBD1 matches 9 bases. CDR1 SQVTM and CDR2 ANQGSEA come from the germline V gene. The junction had 5 bases not matched to a gene; V was cut back by 1 base and J by 4 bases. The CDR3 length is 15 residues. The DNA for the CDR3 is TGCAGCGTTGAAGTGCTCGGACAGGGGAAAAACATTCAGTACTTC. Amino acids: CSVEVLGQGKNIQYF.

This clone appeared once. V is TRBV7-3 and J is TRBJ2-2, with D possibly matching TRBD2 (5 bases). Trimming shortened V by 5 bases and J by 4 bases, and 17 bases separated the two germline ends. Germline-derived CDR1 and CDR2 are SGHTA and FQGTGA. CDR3 size: 16 residues. The CDR3 nucleotides are TGTGCCAGCAGCGCGGCCGGGAAGGGAATCACCGGGGAGCTGTTTTTT. Its protein is CASSAAGKGITGELFF.

This clone occurred a few times. This rearrangement joins TRBV4-2 to TRBJ2-2; D ambiguous. Germline assignment: CDR1 LGHNA and CDR2 YNFKEQ. Trimming removed 4 bases from V and 6 bases from J, with 6 bases in between. This CDR3 contains 12 residues. The CDR3 region has the DNA TGTGCCAGCAGCCCCGAGGCCGGGGAGCTGTTTTTT. This sequence encodes CASSPEAGELFF.

The J gene is TRBJ1-2, the V gene TRBV18; 12 nucleotides align to TRBD1. Germline CDR1 and CDR2: KGHSH and LQKENI. With V trimmed by 3 bases and J by 7 bases, 3 bases remained unmatched. This CDR3 region has 14 residues. Here the CDR3 DNA reads TGTGCCAGCTCACCGGGACAGGGGGCGCCTGGCTACACCTTC. Amino acids: CASSPGQGAPGYTF.

This chain uses TRBV6-5 with TRBJ2-5, with 10 bases fitting TRBD1. The length of the CDR3 is 15 residues. In germline, CDR1 is MNHEY, CDR2 SVGAGI. J was trimmed by 4 bases and V by 7 bases; bases with no gene match: 9. CDR3 sequence (DNA): TGTGCCAGCAAATCGACAGGGGGCTTTCGAGAGACCCAGTACTTC. Translated, it gives CASKSTGGFRETQYF.

Concerning this clone itself: Other DNA sequences within the sample encode an identical CDR3. The chain is built from TRBV5-4 and TRBJ1-1; maybe TRBD1 (5 bases). V dropped 2 bases and J dropped 4 bases, with 6 bases sitting between them. CDR1 and CDR2 from the germline V gene are SGHNT and YYREEE (reference sequence). CDR3 length equals 12 residues. DNA of the CDR3: TGTGCCAGCAGCTTCGGGGGCACTGAAGCTTTCTTT. It translates to CASSFGGTEAFF.

The chain is built from TRBV19 and TRBJ2-1, with a possible D match to TRBD1 (6 bases). The CDR3 is 17 amino acids. Germline CDR1 and CDR2: LNHDA and SQIVND (reference sequence). Trimming removed 5 bases at V and 0 bases at J, with 17 bases between. CDR3 sequence reads: CASSPGSGQISYNEQFF. Here the CDR3 DNA reads TGTGCCAGTAGTCCGGGCTCCGGACAGATCTCCTACAATGAGCAGTTCTTC.

The chain is built from TRBV5-4 and TRBJ2-7; D possibly corresponds to TRBD1 (5 bases). CDR3 size: 15 residues. Between the trimmed V and J ends, which lost 3 bases and 0 bases, there was a span of 13 bases. From germline, CDR1 is SGHNT and CDR2 YYREEE (reference sequence). CDR3 DNA: TGTGCCAGCAGCTGGGATGGGGCCAGCTCCTACGAGCAGTACTTC. Encoded protein: CASSWDGASSYEQYF.